The rows below give T cell receptor beta chains drawn from one sample of a study of CD8 T cells in ankylosing spondylitis. TCRdb redid the calling of the 5' RACE reads with MiXCR, one entry per CDR3 protein. The data show approximately 35,000 distinct CDR3 sequences, with 12% to 15% seen just once and less than 45% held by the top ten. Sequenced material: blood. The receptors were gathered from a male donor with ankylosing spondylitis or in good health (not recorded which). CDR3s include the opening cysteine and the closing phenylalanine or tryptophan.

len: 13; v_gene: TRBV9; j_gene: TRBJ2-1; CDR3aa: CASSPTLGNEQFF
len: 15; v_gene: TRBV7-9; j_gene: TRBJ2-3; CDR3aa: CASSFKRGRTDTQYF
len: 15; v_gene: TRBV7-3; j_gene: TRBJ2-1; CDR3aa: CASSLRRGLGNEQFF
len: 15; v_gene: TRBV7-2; j_gene: TRBJ1-1; CDR3aa: CASSLFGGMNTEAFF
len: 13; v_gene: TRBV30; j_gene: TRBJ2-3; CDR3aa: CAWSYPPTDTQYF
len: 15; v_gene: TRBV2; j_gene: TRBJ2-2; CDR3aa: CASCVNRGYTGELFF
len: 15; v_gene: TRBV29-1; j_gene: TRBJ1-1; CDR3aa: CSVEGLGVLTLGAFF
len: 16; v_gene: TRBV12-3/TRBV12-4; j_gene: TRBJ2-1; CDR3aa: CASSLGSSGTYNEQFF
len: 16; v_gene: TRBV24-1; j_gene: TRBJ2-5; CDR3aa: CATSDLRSGGGETQYF
len: 16; v_gene: TRBV11-2; j_gene: TRBJ2-5; CDR3aa: CASSLDSGPTQETQYF
len: 16; v_gene: TRBV29-1; j_gene: TRBJ2-2; CDR3aa: CSVEDRLAGTGGELFF
len: 14; v_gene: TRBV9; j_gene: TRBJ2-7; CDR3aa: CANKTGLAPYEQYF
len: 13; v_gene: TRBV12-3/TRBV12-4; j_gene: TRBJ1-6; CDR3aa: CASSHSYNSPLHF
len: 13; v_gene: TRBV12-3/TRBV12-4; j_gene: TRBJ2-3; CDR3aa: CASSLASADTQYF
len: 11; v_gene: TRBV3-1; j_gene: TRBJ1-4; CDR3aa: CASIHRGQLFF
len: 13; v_gene: TRBV7-2; j_gene: TRBJ2-5; CDR3aa: CASSLDLWETQYF
len: 14; v_gene: TRBV11-2; j_gene: TRBJ2-5; CDR3aa: CASSFRGGGETQYF
len: 14; v_gene: TRBV12-3/TRBV12-4; j_gene: TRBJ2-2; CDR3aa: CASIVNIDTGELFF
len: 14; v_gene: TRBV2; j_gene: TRBJ2-2; CDR3aa: CASSGGQYTGELFF
len: 13; v_gene: TRBV12-3/TRBV12-4; j_gene: TRBJ2-3; CDR3aa: CASSLESLAGQYF
len: 13; v_gene: TRBV5-1; j_gene: TRBJ2-7; CDR3aa: CASRTSGSYEQYF
len: 11; v_gene: TRBV6-2/TRBV6-3; j_gene: TRBJ2-7; CDR3aa: CASSYDYEQYF
len: 14; v_gene: TRBV27; j_gene: TRBJ2-4; CDR3aa: CASRNSIAKNIQYF
len: 14; v_gene: TRBV20-1; j_gene: TRBJ1-4; CDR3aa: CSADGGGVDEKLFF
len: 17; v_gene: TRBV19; j_gene: TRBJ2-1; CDR3aa: CASSAQQGKGSYNEQFF
len: 18; v_gene: TRBV7-3; j_gene: TRBJ2-1; CDR3aa: CASSPSHISGGARNEQFF
len: 13; v_gene: TRBV13; j_gene: TRBJ1-1; CDR3aa: CASSSGVNTEAFF
len: 14; v_gene: TRBV29-1; j_gene: TRBJ2-1; CDR3aa: CSVSRPGLNNEQFF
len: 15; v_gene: TRBV12-3/TRBV12-4; j_gene: TRBJ2-2; CDR3aa: CASTPGDRNTGELFF
len: 15; v_gene: TRBV5-5; j_gene: TRBJ1-5; CDR3aa: CASTPGQAGNQPQHF
len: 14; v_gene: TRBV12-3/TRBV12-4; j_gene: TRBJ2-5; CDR3aa: CASSLSGSGETQYF
len: 19; v_gene: TRBV7-2; j_gene: TRBJ2-3; CDR3aa: CASSRTPRTSGRDRDTQYF
len: 13; v_gene: TRBV12-3/TRBV12-4; j_gene: TRBJ2-1; CDR3aa: CASSRDSNNEQFF
len: 15; v_gene: TRBV5-1; j_gene: TRBJ1-4; CDR3aa: CASSQQQGAGEKLFF
len: 12; v_gene: TRBV11-3; j_gene: TRBJ2-1; CDR3aa: CASSFGGHEQFF
len: 10; v_gene: TRBV6-2/TRBV6-3; j_gene: TRBJ2-2; CDR3aa: CASRDGELFF
len: 15; v_gene: TRBV5-1; j_gene: TRBJ2-3; CDR3aa: CASSWDRGKADTQYF
len: 15; v_gene: TRBV7-2; j_gene: TRBJ1-5; CDR3aa: CASSLAFQGYQPQHF
len: 15; v_gene: TRBV29-1; j_gene: TRBJ2-5; CDR3aa: CSVSPMGFGQETQYF
len: 15; v_gene: TRBV20-1; j_gene: TRBJ2-4; CDR3aa: CSARGPGNIQNIQYF
len: 13; v_gene: TRBV15; j_gene: TRBJ2-3; CDR3aa: CATSISTTVTQYF
len: 15; v_gene: TRBV7-8; j_gene: TRBJ2-5; CDR3aa: CASSLEAAVQETQYF
len: 14; v_gene: TRBV7-9; j_gene: TRBJ1-1; CDR3aa: CASSPTGWGTEAFF